Listed here are 27 T cell receptor beta chains from one sample, sequenced in a study of T cells after yellow fever vaccination. Each CDR3 protein is one row after TCRdb ran MiXCR on the 5' RACE reads. The sample records a few hundred thousand distinct CDR3 sequences, approximately 3.9% being singletons. The sample in question was PBMCs, obtained 5 days after the yellow fever booster vaccination. The receptor source for this set is a man between 18 and 29 years old who received the YFV17D yellow fever vaccine.

The chain employs TRBV4-1 and TRBJ2-5; no clear D. The CDR3 is 13 amino acids. Trimming left V 1 base short and J 4 bases short, with 7 bases between. Looked up from germline, CDR1 is MGHRA and CDR2 is YSYEKL. The CDR3 reads CASSQGYLETQYF. Here the CDR3 DNA reads TGCGCCAGCAGCCAAGGCTACCTAGAGACCCAGTACTTC.

This clonotype appeared many times. The chain recombines TRBV7-2 with TRBJ1-3; 8 bases line up with TRBD1. The CDR3 spans 15 residues. V shed 4 bases and J 2 bases; nucleotides not matched to a gene: 4. Germline values: CDR1 SGHTA, CDR2 FQGNSA. The CDR3 nucleotides are TGTGCCAGCAGCTCACAGGGGGGTCCTGGAAACACCATATATTTT. Its translation is CASSSQGGPGNTIYF.

This clonotype is judged medium-sized. The rearrangement joins TRBV10-3 to TRBJ2-6; perhaps TRBD1 as D (5 bases). Germline V CDR1 and CDR2: ENHRY, SYGVKD. The V end lost 2 bases, the J end lost 12 bases, and 14 bases lay between the germline ends. CDR3 size: 14 residues. As DNA, the CDR3 is TGTGCCATCAGTGAGCCTAGGGCAGGGTTCGTCCTGACTTTC. Translation gives CAISEPRAGFVLTF.

Many counts were recorded for this clonotype. The chain links TRBV6-5 to TRBJ2-1; TRBD2 aligns across 10 bases. Per the germline V gene, CDR1 is MNHEY and CDR2 is SVGAGI. The CDR3 extends over 14 amino acids. The J segment lost 6 bases and the V segment lost 3 bases, leaving 2 bases of the junction unmatched. CDR3 sequence: CASSYSGGLNEQFF. The CDR3 DNA is TGTGCCAGCAGTTATAGCGGGGGGCTCAATGAGCAGTTCTTC.

This clonotype was seen repeatedly, ten times or more. This chain joins TRBV20-1 and TRBJ1-1; D unresolved. This CDR3 region has 10 residues. Trimming left V 6 bases short and J 8 bases short, with 10 bases between. Looked up from germline, CDR1 is DFQATT and CDR2 is SNEGSKA (reference sequence). CDR3: CSARDPEAFF. The CDR3 DNA follows: TGCAGTGCAAGGGATCCCGAAGCTTTCTTT.

The chain is built from TRBV7-9 and TRBJ1-2; perhaps TRBD1 as D (6 bases). CDR3 length equals 14 residues. The germline V and J ends were trimmed by 1 base and 3 bases, with 9 bases remaining between them. The germline gives CDR1 SEHNR, CDR2 FQNEAQ (reference sequence). The CDR3 reads CASSLDPGDYGYTF. The CDR3 DNA follows: TGTGCCAGCAGCTTAGATCCAGGGGACTATGGCTACACCTTC.

The J gene is TRBJ1-1, the V gene TRBV10-2; D is unclear. The germline V gene has CDR1 WSHSY and CDR2 SAAADI. V lost 7 bases and J lost 6, with 9 bases in between. CDR3 length: 11 amino acids. CDR3 in DNA: TGCGCCAGCATAATAGGCTCTGAAGCTTTCTTT. This sequence encodes CASIIGSEAFF.

This clonotype was observed many times. The J gene is TRBJ2-7, the V gene TRBV12-3 or TRBV12-4; TRBD1 might be the D (6 bases). The CDR3 loop spans 13 amino acids. Trimming removed 3 bases at V and 5 bases at J, with 11 bases between. CDR3 sequence (DNA): TGTGCCAGCAGTTTTGCAGGGGTTGACGAGCAGTACGTC. The encoded protein is CASSFAGVDEQYV.

This clonotype was picked up many times. The chain employs TRBV7-6 and TRBJ2-2; no firm D call. The germline V gene encodes CDR1 SGHVS and CDR2 FNYEAQ. The germline V and J ends were trimmed by 3 bases and 8 bases, with 10 bases remaining between them. The CDR3 runs 13 residues. CDR3 in DNA: TGTGCCAGCAGCTTCCGAGCTAGTGGGGAGCTGTTTTTT. It yields the protein CASSFRASGELFF.

This clonotype was seen only a few times. The rearrangement links TRBV14 to TRBJ1-5, with D hard to call. Germline loops: CDR1 SGHDN, CDR2 FVKESK. Trimming cost V 3 bases and J 3 bases, with 9 bases left between them. This CDR3 is 14 amino acids long. CDR3 DNA: TGTGCCAGCAGCCAGTGGCAGTTCAATCAGCCCCAGCATTTT. This sequence encodes CASSQWQFNQPQHF. Together with reference TRBV14 and TRBJ1-5, the CDR3 gives the full variable domain: EAGVTQFPSHSVIEKGQTVTLRCDPISGHDNLYWYRRVMGKEIKFLLHFVKESKQDESGMPNNRFLAERTGGTYSTLKVQPAELEDSGVYFCASSQWQFNQPQHFGDGTRLSIL.

This clonotype was found many times. V and J are TRBV12-3 or TRBV12-4 and TRBJ2-7, with D perhaps TRBD1 (6 bases). The CDR3 is 12 residues long. The V gene lost 6 bases and the J gene lost 1 base, with 7 bases spanning the gap. The CDR3 protein is CASRDRSYEQYF. In nucleotides, the CDR3 is TGTGCCAGCAGGGACAGATCCTACGAGCAGTACTTC.

The chain joins TRBV18 to TRBJ2-5; D call uncertain. This CDR3 region has 14 residues. The ends were cut back, 0 bases at V and 4 bases at J, with 9 bases in the middle. Germline CDR1 is KGHSH and CDR2 is LQKENI. The CDR3 spells CASSPPSRRETQYF. The CDR3 bases are TGTGCCAGCTCACCACCTTCCCGCAGAGAGACCCAGTACTTC. The full variable domain, completed using reference TRBV18 and TRBJ2-5, is NAGVMQNPRHLVRRRGQEARLRCSPMKGHSHVYWYRQLPEEGLKFMVYLQKENIIDESGMPKERFSAEFPKEGPSILRIQQVVRGDSAAYFCASSPPSRRETQYFGPGTRLLVL.

Many counts were recorded for this clonotype. J is TRBJ2-2 and V is TRBV7-2; the D gene could be TRBD1 or TRBD2 (5 bases each). The CDR3 is 15 residues long. V was shortened by 4 bases and J by 6 bases, with 15 bases between the two germline ends. Germline CDR1 is SGHTA and CDR2 is FQGNSA. Here the CDR3 DNA reads TGTGCCAGCAGCTATTCCGGGACGCCTGCCGGGGAGCTGTTTTTT. The encoded protein is CASSYSGTPAGELFF.

This clonotype was detected many times. DNA of the CDR3: TGTGCCAGCAGCCTGGGACTCCAGTCCGCCGGAGGGCAGTTCTTC. Its translation: CASSLGLQSAGGQFF. The chain combines TRBV7-2 with TRBJ2-1; weak D call: TRBD2 (6 bases). V was trimmed by 5 bases and J by 12 bases, leaving 23 bases between them. CDR3 length: 15 residues. From germline, CDR1 is SGHTA and CDR2 FQGNSA.

This clonotype has ten or more counts. The chain employs TRBV27 and TRBJ1-5; 7 bases match TRBD1. This CDR3 has 15 amino acids. Trimming at V came to 6 bases and at J to 3 bases, leaving 8 bases not matched to a gene. CDR1 is MNHEY, CDR2 SMNVEV, per germline (reference sequence). The CDR3 sequence is CASRQGDSHNQPQHF. CDR3 sequence (DNA): TGTGCCAGCAGACAAGGGGACAGCCACAATCAGCCCCAGCATTTT.

This clonotype was found many times. V and J are TRBV6-1 and TRBJ2-1, with 15 bases identical to TRBD2. V gave up 8 bases and J gave up 7 bases; unmatched junction bases: 3. The CDR3 runs to 14 residues. Germline CDR1 and CDR2: MNHNS and SASEGT. CDR3 DNA: TGTGCCAGCTCAGGACTAGCGGGGGGGAATGAGCAGTTCTTC. Encoded protein: CASSGLAGGNEQFF.

This chain joins TRBV12-3 or TRBV12-4 and TRBJ2-1; D might be TRBD1 (6 bases). This CDR3 has 13 amino acids. V was clipped by 10 bases and J by 4 bases, with 14 bases between them. CDR3 loop: CATIKDSYNEQFF. The CDR3 region has the DNA TGTGCCACGATAAAGGACAGTTACAATGAGCAGTTCTTC.

Ten or more counts support this clonotype. The rearrangement links TRBV7-2 to TRBJ1-2; TRBD1 matches at 8 bases. The V and J ends lost 5 bases and 8 bases, in that order; junction bases with no gene match: 10. Looked up from germline, CDR1 is SGHTA and CDR2 is FQGNSA. The CDR3 is 14 amino acids. Here the CDR3 reads CASSRRDRSSGYTF. CDR3 nucleotides: TGTGCCAGCAGCAGGAGGGACAGGTCTTCGGGCTACACCTTC.

The CDR3 sequence is CASSLRADYTDTQYF. In nucleotides, the CDR3 is TGTGCCAGCAGTTTAAGGGCGGATTACACAGATACGCAGTATTTT. V and J are TRBV12-3 or TRBV12-4 and TRBJ2-3; D unclear. Deletions cut 2 bases from V and 2 bases from J, with 11 bases between. CDR3 size: 15 residues.

J is TRBJ2-3 and V is TRBV4-1, with 9 nucleotides matching TRBD1. The CDR3 totals 17 residues. Losses at the gene ends were 0 bases for V and 7 bases for J; bases not matched to a gene: 11. Germline loops: CDR1 MGHRA, CDR2 YSYEKL. CDR3 bases: TGCGCCAGCAGCCAAGACGCCGGACAGGGGAGGGTTAATACGCAGTATTTT. Amino acids: CASSQDAGQGRVNTQYF.

Only a few counts were recorded for this clonotype. This chain uses TRBV13 with TRBJ1-3, with D perhaps TRBD1 (5 bases). CDR3 size: 15 residues. V lost 7 bases, J lost 4 bases, and 17 bases lay in between. Germline values: CDR1 PRHDT, CDR2 FYEKMQ (reference sequence). In nucleotides, the CDR3 is TGTGCCAGCACCCCTCAAGTGGCAGGGGGAAACACCATATATTTT. Translated: CASTPQVAGGNTIYF.

This rearrangement joins TRBV5-1 to TRBJ1-3; tentatively, D is TRBD1 (5 bases). V was clipped by 4 bases and J by 3 bases, with 14 bases between them. The CDR3 sequence is 15 residues long. Germline V gene lookup returns CDR1 SGHRS and CDR2 YFSETQ. Here the CDR3 reads CASSRAGTDGNTIYF. CDR3 coding DNA: TGCGCCAGCAGCCGTGCCGGGACGGATGGAAACACCATATATTTT. The full variable domain, with the rest looked up from reference TRBV5-1 and TRBJ1-3, is KAGVTQTPRYLIKTRGQQVTLSCSPISGHRSVSWYQQTPGQGLQFLFEYFSETQRNKGNFPGRFSGRQFSNSRSEMNVSTLELGDSALYLCASSRAGTDGNTIYFGEGSWLTVV.

This clonotype turned up a few times. The rearrangement joins TRBV12-3 or TRBV12-4 to TRBJ1-4; TRBD1 matches 9 bases. The CDR3 covers 13 residues. Trimming removed 1 base from V and 14 bases from J; junction bases left unmatched: 5. The CDR3 here is CASSLGGTGLLFF. The CDR3 DNA follows: TGTGCCAGCAGTTTAGGAGGGACAGGGTTGCTGTTTTTT.

This clonotype was detected a few times. CDR3 region: CASTSGGGRYGYTF. CDR3 DNA sequence: TGTGCCAGCACTTCTGGGGGGGGCCGCTATGGCTACACCTTC. The V and J genes are TRBV6-6 and TRBJ1-2, with a weak D call TRBD1 (6 bases). Germline lookup yields CDR1 MNHNY and CDR2 SVGAGI (reference sequence). V gave up 7 bases and J gave up 4 bases, with 16 bases separating them. This CDR3 region has 14 residues.

This chain joins TRBV2 and TRBJ2-3; D remains ambiguous. The length of the CDR3 is 15 residues. V shed 6 bases and J shed 2 bases, with 15 bases lying between them. Germline lookup yields CDR1 SNHLY and CDR2 FYNNEI. This chain's CDR3 is CASRPGARNTDTQYF. The CDR3, as DNA: TGTGCCAGCAGACCCGGAGCGAGAAACACAGATACGCAGTATTTT.

The chain has TRBV12-3 or TRBV12-4 and TRBJ1-5; TRBD1 matches at 9 bases. Unmatched junction bases numbered 10, after V lost 6 bases and J lost 7 bases. The CDR3 spans 15 residues. The CDR3 spells CASSLTGGAGQPQHF. CDR3 sequence (DNA): TGTGCCAGCAGCTTAACAGGGGGCGCGGGACAGCCCCAGCATTTT.

This clonotype was seen a handful of times. The chain is built from TRBV7-9 and TRBJ2-5, with D possibly being TRBD1 (6 bases). V shed 4 bases and J shed 2 bases, with 23 bases lying between them. The CDR3 totals 18 residues. Germline CDR1 reads SEHNR; CDR2 reads FQNEAQ (reference sequence). The CDR3 loop is CASSSTDRSTIMQETQYF. CDR3 in DNA: TGTGCCAGCAGCTCCACGGACAGATCCACTATCATGCAAGAGACCCAGTACTTC.